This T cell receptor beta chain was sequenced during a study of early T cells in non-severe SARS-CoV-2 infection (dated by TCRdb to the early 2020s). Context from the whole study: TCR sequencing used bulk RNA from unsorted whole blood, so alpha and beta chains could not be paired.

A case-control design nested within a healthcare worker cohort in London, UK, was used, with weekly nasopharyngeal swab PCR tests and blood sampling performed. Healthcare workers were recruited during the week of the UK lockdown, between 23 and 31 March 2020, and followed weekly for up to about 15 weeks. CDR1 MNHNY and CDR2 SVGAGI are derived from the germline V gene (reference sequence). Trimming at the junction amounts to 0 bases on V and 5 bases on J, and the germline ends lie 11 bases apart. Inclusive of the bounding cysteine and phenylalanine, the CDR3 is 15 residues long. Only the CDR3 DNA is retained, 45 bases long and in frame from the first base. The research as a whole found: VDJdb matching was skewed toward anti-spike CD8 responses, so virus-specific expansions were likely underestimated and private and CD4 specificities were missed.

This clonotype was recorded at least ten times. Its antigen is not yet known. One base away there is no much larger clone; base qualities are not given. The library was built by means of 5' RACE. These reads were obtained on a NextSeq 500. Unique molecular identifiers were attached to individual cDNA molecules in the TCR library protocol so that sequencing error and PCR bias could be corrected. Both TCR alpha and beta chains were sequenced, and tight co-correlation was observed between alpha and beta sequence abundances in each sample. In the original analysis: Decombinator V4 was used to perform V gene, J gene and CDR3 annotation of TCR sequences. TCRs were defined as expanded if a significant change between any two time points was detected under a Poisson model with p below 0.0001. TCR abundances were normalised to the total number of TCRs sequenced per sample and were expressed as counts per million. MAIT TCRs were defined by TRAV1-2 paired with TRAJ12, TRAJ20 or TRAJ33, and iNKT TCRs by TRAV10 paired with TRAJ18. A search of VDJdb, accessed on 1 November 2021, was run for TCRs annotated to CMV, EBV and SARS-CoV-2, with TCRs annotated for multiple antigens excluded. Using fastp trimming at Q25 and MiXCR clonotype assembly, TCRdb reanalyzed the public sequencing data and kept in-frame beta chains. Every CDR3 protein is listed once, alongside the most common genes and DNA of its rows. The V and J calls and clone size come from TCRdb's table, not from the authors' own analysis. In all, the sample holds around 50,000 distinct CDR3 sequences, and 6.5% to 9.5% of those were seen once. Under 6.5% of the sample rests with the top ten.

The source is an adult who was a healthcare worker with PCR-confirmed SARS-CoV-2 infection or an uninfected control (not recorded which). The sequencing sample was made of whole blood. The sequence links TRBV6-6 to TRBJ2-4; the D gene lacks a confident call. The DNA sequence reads TGTGCCAGCAGTTACTCGTGGGTGGGCGAAAACATTCAGTACTTC. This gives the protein CASSYSWVGENIQYF.